Each of the 8 T cell receptor beta chains below was sequenced from the same sample in a study of glioma-infiltrating T cells after dendritic cell vaccination. Some clones are missing from TCRdb's copy, which holds only in-frame ones; the method was immunoSEQ multiplex PCR. Among approximately 90,000 clones listed, around 85% were seen once. This specimen consisted of blood, obtained before dendritic cell vaccination. The receptors here all came from a human donor with glioblastoma.

V and J are TRBV5-1 and TRBJ1-1; 8 bases are a match to TRBD1. Germline loops: CDR1 SGHRS, CDR2 YFSETQ. V gave up 5 bases and J gave up 1 base; unmatched junction bases: 4. The CDR3 is 14 amino acids. The CDR3 protein is CASSDQGANTEAFF. CDR3 in DNA: TGCGCCAGCAGTGACCAGGGGGCGAACACTGAAGCTTTCTTT.

This chain connects TRBV11-3 to TRBJ1-2; 7 bases line up with TRBD1. The CDR3 runs to 11 residues. CDR1 SGHNT and CDR2 YENEEA come from the germline V gene. V dropped 10 bases and J dropped 4; count of bases not matched to a gene: 3. CDR3 sequence: CATRGSYGYTF. The CDR3 bases are TGTGCCACCAGGGGGAGCTATGGCTACACCTTC.

The chain couples TRBV9 to TRBJ1-1; possibly TRBD1 for D (6 bases). Germline V gene sequence: CDR1 SGDLS, CDR2 YYNGEE. The CDR3 covers 12 residues. V gave up 3 bases and J gave up 7 bases, with 10 bases separating them. CDR3 loop: CASSAQGIEAFF. In nucleotides, the CDR3 is TGTGCCAGCAGCGCCCAGGGGATTGAAGCTTTCTTT.

The chain carries TRBV6-4 and TRBJ2-3; TRBD2 matches 8 bases. Germline values: CDR1 MRHNA, CDR2 SNTAGT. Trimming removed 3 bases from V and 2 bases from J; junction bases left unmatched: 10. This CDR3 has 17 amino acids. The CDR3 spells CASSDKGLANDTDTQYF. CDR3 bases: TGTGCCAGCAGTGATAAAGGACTAGCAAATGACACAGATACGCAGTATTTT.

The chain links TRBV7-8 to TRBJ2-7; D remains ambiguous. CDR3 length: 13 residues. CDR1 is SGHVS, CDR2 FQNEAQ, per germline. Trimming removed 10 bases at V and 0 bases at J, with 13 bases between. CDR3 DNA sequence: TGTGCCACTACTCTTCCGGGCTCCTACGAGCAGTACTTC. Its protein is CATTLPGSYEQYF.

The chain combines TRBV11-3 with TRBJ1-2; D is perhaps TRBD1 (5 bases). Trimming took off 5 bases at V and 8 bases at J, with 30 bases between the two ends. Germline CDR1 SGHNT, CDR2 YENEEA. The CDR3 extends over 18 amino acids. In DNA form, the CDR3 reads TGTGCCAGCAGCCTCGAGACGGCCGGTGGTAGGGGCTCGGAGGGCTACACCTTC. Translated: CASSLETAGGRGSEGYTF.

This clone came up once. The rearrangement uses TRBV5-6 and TRBJ1-2; 8 nucleotides match TRBD1. The germline gives CDR1 SGHDT, CDR2 YYEEEE. The CDR3 covers 15 residues. Unmatched junction bases numbered 4, after V lost 0 bases and J lost 3 bases. The CDR3 sequence: CASSLVRGLDYGYTF. The CDR3 nucleotides read TGTGCCAGCAGCTTGGTCAGGGGGCTGGACTATGGCTACACCTTC.

V is TRBV5-1 and J is TRBJ1-1, with D possibly being TRBD1 (5 bases). Germline assignment: CDR1 SGHRS and CDR2 YFSETQ. V gave up 9 bases and J gave up 1 base, with 13 bases separating them. The CDR3 has 13 amino acids. In DNA, the CDR3 is TGCGCCACTAAGACTCAGGGGAACACTGAAGCTTTCTTT. Translated: CATKTQGNTEAFF.